The present T cell receptor (beta chain) was sequenced within a study of CD8 T cells in ankylosing spondylitis. On this clonotype: Its antigen remains unknown.

This CDR3 spans 12 amino acids. V shed 4 bases and J shed 6 bases, with 9 bases lying between them. Looked up from germline, CDR1 is MNHGY and CDR2 is SAAAGT. TCRdb redid the calling of the 5' RACE reads with MiXCR, one entry per CDR3 protein. The sample has 300,000 to 350,000 distinct CDR3 sequences; under 25% are singletons. Whole-study findings and limits: A CD8+ phenotype characterized the disease-linked clones, which were relatively rare in peripheral blood. Certain motif variants had earlier appeared in reactive arthritis synovial fluid and blood.

The gene calls are TRBV6-8 and TRBJ1-2; D call uncertain. Sequencing was performed on blood, either unsorted or a sorted T cell fraction (not recorded which). The TCR sequence derives from a female donor with ankylosing spondylitis or in good health (not recorded which). CDR3 sequence: CASSLDYNGYTF. The CDR3, as DNA: TGTGCCAGCAGTTTGGATTATAATGGCTACACCTTC.